Described below is a single T cell receptor (beta chain) sequence and its context. The sample originates from a study of identical twins. Germline CDR1 DFQATT, CDR2 SNEGSKA (reference sequence). V was clipped by 4 bases and J by 0 bases, with 16 bases between them. This CDR3 spans 16 amino acids. TCRdb reprocessed the 5' RACE reads via MiXCR and lists one record per CDR3 protein. The sample lists 420,000 or so distinct CDR3 sequences, 18% seen once, with around 12% in the top ten. This chain links TRBV20-1 with TRBJ1-3, with no clear D. The source of this sequence is a man between 45 and 60 years old in good health. Input material: naive T cells sorted from blood. In nucleotides, the CDR3 is TGCAGTGCTACGCAAGGCGGGGTGAGCTCTGGAAACACCATATATTTT. Amino acids: CSATQGGVSSGNTIYF.